One sample yielded the 27 T cell receptor beta chains listed below, sequenced in a study of blood T cell repertoires in COVID-19. Libraries were prepared by immunoSEQ multiplex PCR; TCRdb keeps only in-frame clonotypes and omits some of them. The sample records approximately 290,000 clones, around 89% being singletons. Sequenced: peripheral blood. These receptors came from a man aged 30 to 45 with acute or convalescent COVID-19.

In this sample, this clone turned up once. The chain recombines TRBV5-5 with TRBJ2-1, with D hard to call. This CDR3 has 15 amino acids. Trimming took off 4 bases at V and 5 bases at J, with 16 bases between the two ends. Per the germline V gene, CDR1 is SGHKS and CDR2 is YYEKEE (reference sequence). Here the CDR3 reads CASSLSLLLDNEQFF. The CDR3 DNA reads TGTGCCAGCAGCCTTTCCCTACTTTTGGACAATGAGCAGTTCTTC.

The chain employs TRBV6-5 and TRBJ1-1, with 7 bases aligning to TRBD1. CDR3 length equals 14 residues. V lost 6 bases and J lost 0; bases outside the gene matches: 4. CDR1 is MNHEY and CDR2 is SVGAGI in the germline V gene. The CDR3 region has the DNA TGTGCCAGCAGGAGGGGGACAGTGAACACTGAAGCTTTCTTT. This sequence encodes CASRRGTVNTEAFF.

V is TRBV5-4 and J is TRBJ2-1, with 7 bases lining up with TRBD2. The CDR3 runs to 14 residues. V lost 4 bases and J lost 8; bases outside the gene matches: 9. The germline V gene encodes CDR1 SGHNT and CDR2 YYREEE (reference sequence). CDR3 region: CASSPHGGGYEQFF. CDR3 sequence (DNA): TGTGCCAGCAGCCCACATGGGGGGGGGTATGAGCAGTTCTTC.

The J gene is TRBJ1-1, the V gene TRBV7-6; TRBD1 matches 9 bases. The CDR3 sequence is 16 residues long. Germline CDR1 reads SGHVS; CDR2 reads FNYEAQ. V was pared by 4 bases and J by 6 bases, with 12 bases of the junction left unmatched. The CDR3 coding sequence is TGTGCCAGCAGCTACACCGGGACAGGGACGGCGGCTGAAGCTTTCTTT. It encodes CASSYTGTGTAAEAFF.

The chain has TRBV6-5 and TRBJ1-1, with TRBD1 identical over 7 bases. CDR3 length: 15 amino acids. From germline, CDR1 is MNHEY and CDR2 SVGAGI. The trim removed 5 bases at V and 6 bases at J, leaving 12 bases unmatched. This CDR3 is CASSQRGTGAPEAFF. CDR3 DNA: TGTGCCAGCAGTCAACGGGGTACAGGGGCTCCTGAAGCTTTCTTT.

The CDR3 bases are TGTGCCAGCTCACACACCCAGGGAATCTACGAGCAGTACTTC. Translating it yields CASSHTQGIYEQYF. V and J are TRBV18 and TRBJ2-7, with D possibly TRBD1 on 5 matching bases. CDR3 size: 14 residues. Trimming left V 4 bases short and J 3 bases short, with 13 bases between. Germline CDR1 KGHSH, CDR2 LQKENI.

This rearrangement joins TRBV5-4 to TRBJ2-7; the match to TRBD2 covers 12 bases. Germline loops: CDR1 SGHNT, CDR2 YYREEE (reference sequence). The CDR3 spans 15 residues. Trimming took 3 bases from V and 3 from J; bases not matched to a gene: 4. The CDR3 loop reads CASSSQTSGSYEQYF. CDR3 nucleotide sequence: TGTGCCAGCAGCTCTCAGACTAGCGGGAGCTACGAGCAGTACTTC. Based on the CDR3 plus reference TRBV5-4 and TRBJ2-7, the full variable domain is ETGVTQSPTHLIKTRGQQVTLRCSSQSGHNTVSWYQQALGQGPQFIFQYYREEENGRGNFPPRFSGLQFPNYSSELNVNALELDDSALYLCASSSQTSGSYEQYFGPGTRLTVT.

The V and J genes are TRBV25-1 and TRBJ2-2; tentatively, D is TRBD2 (5 bases). Germline V gives CDR1 MGHDK, CDR2 SYGVNS. There are 14 residues in the CDR3. V gave up 5 bases and J gave up 3 bases, with 10 bases separating them. CDR3: CASSPWTDTGELFF. DNA of the CDR3: TGTGCCAGCAGTCCCTGGACTGACACCGGGGAGCTGTTTTTT.

This clone was counted between two and nine times. The chain combines TRBV19 with TRBJ1-1, with no clear D. The CDR3 loop spans 16 amino acids. CDR1 and CDR2 from the germline V gene are LNHDA and SQIVND (reference sequence). With 3 bases removed from V and 0 bases from J, the gap between germline ends came to 14 bases. CDR3 sequence reads: CASSIVAGPMNTEAFF. The CDR3 DNA follows: TGTGCCAGTAGTATCGTGGCAGGCCCAATGAACACTGAAGCTTTCTTT.

The chain combines TRBV15 with TRBJ1-2; TRBD1 aligns across 11 bases. The CDR3 totals 15 residues. Germline values: CDR1 LNHNV, CDR2 YYDKDF (reference sequence). V lost 1 base to trimming and J lost 8 bases; unmatched junction nucleotides: 6. CDR3 in amino acids: CATSRVDRGLGGYTF. The CDR3 coding sequence is TGTGCCACCAGCAGAGTGGACAGGGGGCTAGGAGGCTACACCTTC.

The chain employs TRBV28 and TRBJ2-3; the match to TRBD2 covers 9 bases. The V gene's germline CDR1 is MDHEN and CDR2 SYDVKM. The CDR3 length is 15 residues. The ends lost 8 bases at V and 8 bases at J; junction bases unmatched: 14. The DNA of the CDR3 is TGTGCCAGCCATAGCGGGGGCGTCTTATTACGTACGCAGTATTTT. As protein: CASHSGGVLLRTQYF.

V is TRBV15 and J is TRBJ1-1, with no clear D. This CDR3 has 13 amino acids. Deletions cut 1 base from V and 8 bases from J, with 11 bases between. Germline V lookup: CDR1 LNHNV, CDR2 YYDKDF (reference sequence). DNA for the CDR3: TGTGCCACCAGCAGAGTGAGCCGTCGGGAAGCTTTCTTT. Encoded protein: CATSRVSRREAFF.

This clone appeared once. V and J are TRBV19 and TRBJ1-2; D uncertain. In germline, CDR1 is LNHDA, CDR2 SQIVND (reference sequence). The CDR3 extends over 12 amino acids. V dropped 7 bases and J dropped 2 bases, with 8 bases sitting between them. Written as DNA, the CDR3 is TGTGCCAGTACGGACTCAAACTATGGCTACACCTTC. It specifies CASTDSNYGYTF.

The rearrangement joins TRBV11-2 to TRBJ1-2; D is uncertain. Germline V lookup: CDR1 SGHAT, CDR2 FQNNGV. The CDR3 is made up of 15 amino acids. Trimming pared 4 bases from V and 7 bases from J, leaving 19 bases between. CDR3 residues: CASSSITAPRSGYTF. In nucleotides, the CDR3 is TGTGCCAGCAGCTCCATTACAGCCCCTCGCAGTGGCTACACCTTC. Variable domain in full (rest from reference TRBV11-2 and TRBJ1-2): EAGVAQSPRYKIIEKRQSVAFWCNPISGHATLYWYQQILGQGPKLLIQFQNNGVVDDSQLPKDRFSAERLKGVDSTLKIQPAKLEDSAVYLCASSSITAPRSGYTFGSGTRLTVV.

The chain has TRBV28 and TRBJ1-5; perhaps TRBD1 as D (6 bases). CDR1 and CDR2 (germline): MDHEN, SYDVKM. The ends were cut back, 6 bases at V and 0 bases at J, with 12 bases in the middle. The CDR3 contains 15 residues. The CDR3 DNA follows: TGTGCCAGCAGAAACAGGGCTTATAGCAATCAGCCCCAGCATTTT. It yields the protein CASRNRAYSNQPQHF.

J is TRBJ2-7 and V is TRBV29-1; tentatively, D is TRBD1 (5 bases). Germline assignment: CDR1 SQVTM and CDR2 ANQGSEA. The length of the CDR3 is 10 residues. V was cut by 7 bases and J by 4 bases, with 8 bases left in between. CDR3 DNA: TGCAGCGCCCAGGGTTACGAGCAGTACTTC. This encodes CSAQGYEQYF.

The V call is TRBV5-4, the J call TRBJ1-2; TRBD1 matches 7 bases. The CDR3 has 14 residues. Germline CDR1 and CDR2: SGHNT and YYREEE (reference sequence). J was trimmed by 3 bases and V by 4 bases; bases with no gene match: 6. This CDR3 is CASSVTGSDYGYTF. The CDR3 bases are TGTGCCAGCAGCGTGACAGGGAGTGACTATGGCTACACCTTC.

The chain uses TRBV5-5 and TRBJ1-5; D may be TRBD1 (5 bases). CDR1 is SGHKS and CDR2 is YYEKEE in the germline V gene (reference sequence). V was clipped by 2 bases and J by 1 base, with 10 bases between them. CDR3 length: 15 amino acids. CDR3 loop: CASSLRGLSNQPQHF. DNA for the CDR3: TGTGCCAGCAGCTTACGGGGGTTAAGCAATCAGCCCCAGCATTTT.

This rearrangement joins TRBV3-1 (or the pseudogene TRBV3-2) to TRBJ2-5; weak D call: TRBD1 (5 bases). CDR3 size: 13 residues. Germline CDR1 reads LGHDT; CDR2 reads YNNKEL (reference sequence). V shed 3 bases and J shed 5 bases, with 10 bases lying between them. The CDR3 region is CASSQRYRETQYF. DNA of the CDR3: TGTGCCAGCAGCCAGCGGTACAGGGAGACCCAGTACTTC.

This CDR3 reads CASSSRRGSQPQHF. The CDR3 DNA is TGTGCCAGCAGCTCGAGGCGGGGGAGCCAGCCCCAGCATTTT. The genes are TRBV7-2 and TRBJ1-5, with a tentative D call TRBD1 (5 bases). Trimming pared 4 bases from V and 7 bases from J, leaving 14 bases between. The V gene's germline CDR1 is SGHTA and CDR2 FQGNSA. The CDR3 runs 14 residues.

J is TRBJ2-1 and V is TRBV18, with a possible D match to TRBD2 (6 bases). The germline V gene encodes CDR1 KGHSH and CDR2 LQKENI. The V gene lost 3 bases and the J gene lost 0 bases, with 12 bases spanning the gap. CDR3 length: 16 residues. CDR3 coding DNA: TGTGCCAGCTCACCTCTGGGGGGAAGCTCCTACAATGAGCAGTTCTTC. Its translation is CASSPLGGSSYNEQFF. The complete variable domain, with remaining parts taken from reference TRBV18 and TRBJ2-1, reads NAGVMQNPRHLVRRRGQEARLRCSPMKGHSHVYWYRQLPEEGLKFMVYLQKENIIDESGMPKERFSAEFPKEGPSILRIQQVVRGDSAAYFCASSPLGGSSYNEQFFGPGTRLTVL.

The chain links TRBV2 to TRBJ2-6; no definite D call. V lost 7 bases, J lost 0 bases, and 10 bases lay in between. CDR3 length equals 15 residues. CDR1 SNHLY and CDR2 FYNNEI come from the germline V gene. The CDR3 DNA sequence: TGTGCCAGCAATATACAGATCTCTGGGGCCAACGTCCTGACTTTC. Translated: CASNIQISGANVLTF.

CDR3 sequence: CAWSEIGANYGYTF. The CDR3 DNA follows: TGTGCCTGGAGTGAAATAGGGGCTAACTATGGCTACACCTTC. V and J are TRBV30 and TRBJ1-2, with a possible D match to TRBD1 (5 bases). V shed 1 base and J shed 0 bases, with 9 bases lying between them. This CDR3 spans 14 amino acids. Germline V gene data show CDR1 as GTSNPN and CDR2 as SVGIG (reference sequence). Full variable domain (outside the CDR3, taken from reference TRBV30 and TRBJ1-2): SQTIHQWPATLVQPVGSPLSLECTVEGTSNPNLYWYRQAAGRGLQLLFYSVGIGQISSEVPQNLSASRPQDRQFILSSKKLLLSDSGFYLCAWSEIGANYGYTFGSGTRLTVV.

This clone was detected a few times. The rearrangement joins TRBV5-1 to TRBJ2-5; the D gene is possibly TRBD2 (6 bases). V lost 5 bases to trimming and J lost 5 bases, with 16 bases between them. Germline-derived CDR1 and CDR2 are SGHRS and YFSETQ. The CDR3 runs to 14 residues. The CDR3 loop is CASRVLEGAETQYF. CDR3 DNA: TGCGCCAGCAGAGTTTTGGAGGGCGCGGAGACCCAGTACTTC. The full variable domain, rest sourced from reference TRBV5-1 and TRBJ2-5, is KAGVTQTPRYLIKTRGQQVTLSCSPISGHRSVSWYQQTPGQGLQFLFEYFSETQRNKGNFPGRFSGRQFSNSRSEMNVSTLELGDSALYLCASRVLEGAETQYFGPGTRLLVL.

There are a few counts of this clone. The rearrangement links TRBV7-9 to TRBJ1-6, with 8 bases identical to TRBD1. From germline, CDR1 is SEHNR and CDR2 FQNEAQ (reference sequence). J lost 10 bases, V lost 5 bases, and 7 bases had no gene match. The CDR3 sequence is 14 residues long. In DNA form, the CDR3 reads TGTGCCAGCAGCCCGCGTGACAGGGGCTCACCCCTCCACTTT. It is translated as CASSPRDRGSPLHF.

V usage is TRBV4-1 and J usage is TRBJ2-5; 8 bases are shared with TRBD2. The CDR3 has 17 amino acids. Germline-derived CDR1 and CDR2 are MGHRA and YSYEKL. J lost 1 base, V lost 6 bases, and 13 bases had no gene match. CDR3 DNA sequence: TGCGCCAGCAGGAACAAGATCCCTAGCGGGTTCCAAGAGACCCAGTACTTC. Its translation is CASRNKIPSGFQETQYF.

About this clone itself: The same CDR3 arises from other DNA sequences in this sample as well. The chain is built from TRBV19 and TRBJ2-7; 9 nucleotides match TRBD2. The J segment lost 3 bases and the V segment lost 3 bases, leaving 6 bases of the junction unmatched. Germline CDR1 and CDR2: LNHDA and SQIVND (reference sequence). There are 15 residues in the CDR3. This CDR3 reads CASSIQAGGRYEQYF. CDR3 DNA: TGTGCCAGTAGTATCCAAGCGGGAGGTCGCTACGAGCAGTACTTC.